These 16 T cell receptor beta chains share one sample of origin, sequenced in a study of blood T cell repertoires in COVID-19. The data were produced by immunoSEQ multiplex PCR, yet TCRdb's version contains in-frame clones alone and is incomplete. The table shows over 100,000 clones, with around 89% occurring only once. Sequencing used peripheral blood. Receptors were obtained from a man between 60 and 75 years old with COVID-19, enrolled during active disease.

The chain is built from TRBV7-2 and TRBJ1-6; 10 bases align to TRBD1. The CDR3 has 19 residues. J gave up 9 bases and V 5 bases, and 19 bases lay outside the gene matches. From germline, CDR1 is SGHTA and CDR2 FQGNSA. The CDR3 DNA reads TGTGCCAGCAGCCCTAGACCCTCTTCTGACAGGGGGCAAGGTTCACCCCTCCACTTT. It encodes CASSPRPSSDRGQGSPLHF.

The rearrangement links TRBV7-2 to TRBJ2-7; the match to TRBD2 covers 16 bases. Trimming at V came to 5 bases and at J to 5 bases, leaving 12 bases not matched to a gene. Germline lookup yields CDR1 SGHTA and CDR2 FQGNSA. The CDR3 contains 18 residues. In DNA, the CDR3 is TGTGCCAGCAGCCCGAGCGGGACTAGCGGGGGGGCTCGGAACGAGCAGTACTTC. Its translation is CASSPSGTSGGARNEQYF. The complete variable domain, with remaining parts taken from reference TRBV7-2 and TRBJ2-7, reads GAGVSQSPSNKVTEKGKDVELRCDPISGHTALYWYRQSLGQGLEFLIYFQGNSAPDKSGLPSDRFSAERTGGSVSTLTIQRTQQEDSAVYLCASSPSGTSGGARNEQYFGPGTRLTVT.

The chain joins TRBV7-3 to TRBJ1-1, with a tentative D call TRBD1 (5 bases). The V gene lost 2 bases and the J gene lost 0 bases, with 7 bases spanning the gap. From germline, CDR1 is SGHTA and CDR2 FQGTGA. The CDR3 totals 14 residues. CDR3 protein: CASSLDSMNTEAFF. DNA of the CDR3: TGTGCCAGCAGCTTAGACAGCATGAACACTGAAGCTTTCTTT.

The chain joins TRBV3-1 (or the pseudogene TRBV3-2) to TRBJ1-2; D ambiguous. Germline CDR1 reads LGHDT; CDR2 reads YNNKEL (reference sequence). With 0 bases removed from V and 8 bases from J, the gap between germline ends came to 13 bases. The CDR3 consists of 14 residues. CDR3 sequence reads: CASSQDTGRGGYTF. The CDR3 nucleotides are TGTGCCAGCAGCCAAGATACGGGGAGAGGCGGCTACACCTTC.

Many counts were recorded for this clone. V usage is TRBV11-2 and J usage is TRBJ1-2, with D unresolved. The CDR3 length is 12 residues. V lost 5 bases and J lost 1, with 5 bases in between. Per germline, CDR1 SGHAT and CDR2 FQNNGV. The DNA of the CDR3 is TGTGCCAGCAGCGAGATTAACTATGGCTACACCTTC. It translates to CASSEINYGYTF.

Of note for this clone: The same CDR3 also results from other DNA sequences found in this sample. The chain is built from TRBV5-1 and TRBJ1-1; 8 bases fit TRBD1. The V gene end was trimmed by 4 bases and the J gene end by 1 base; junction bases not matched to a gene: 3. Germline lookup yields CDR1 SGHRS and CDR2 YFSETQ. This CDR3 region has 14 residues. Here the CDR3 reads CASSRGQGNTEAFF. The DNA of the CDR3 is TGCGCCAGCAGCCGCGGACAGGGGAACACTGAAGCTTTCTTT. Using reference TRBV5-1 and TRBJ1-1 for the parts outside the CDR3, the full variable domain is KAGVTQTPRYLIKTRGQQVTLSCSPISGHRSVSWYQQTPGQGLQFLFEYFSETQRNKGNFPGRFSGRQFSNSRSEMNVSTLELGDSALYLCASSRGQGNTEAFFGQGTRLTVV.

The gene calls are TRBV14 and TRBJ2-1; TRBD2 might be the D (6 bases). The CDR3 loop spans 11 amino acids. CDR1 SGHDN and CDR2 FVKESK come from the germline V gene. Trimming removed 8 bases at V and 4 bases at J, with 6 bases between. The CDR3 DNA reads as TGTGCCAGCGCGGGATACAATGAGCAGTTCTTC. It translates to CASAGYNEQFF.

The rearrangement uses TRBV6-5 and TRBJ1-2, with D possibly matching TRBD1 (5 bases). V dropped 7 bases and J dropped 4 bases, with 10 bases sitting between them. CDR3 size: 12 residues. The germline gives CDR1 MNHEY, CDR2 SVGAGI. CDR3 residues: CASMGGSYGYTF. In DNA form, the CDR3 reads TGTGCCAGCATGGGGGGTTCCTATGGCTACACCTTC.

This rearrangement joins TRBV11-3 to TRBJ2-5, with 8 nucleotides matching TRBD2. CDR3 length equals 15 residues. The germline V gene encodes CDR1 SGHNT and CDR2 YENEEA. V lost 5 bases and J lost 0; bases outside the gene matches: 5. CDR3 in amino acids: CASSRGGGYQETQYF. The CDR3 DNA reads TGTGCCAGCAGCCGGGGGGGAGGGTACCAAGAGACCCAGTACTTC.

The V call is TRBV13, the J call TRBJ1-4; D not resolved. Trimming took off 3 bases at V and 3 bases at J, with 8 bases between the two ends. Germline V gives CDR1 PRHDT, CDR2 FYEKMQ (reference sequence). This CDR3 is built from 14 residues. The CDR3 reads CASSFWAPNEKLFF. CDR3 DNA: TGTGCCAGCAGCTTCTGGGCCCCTAATGAAAAACTGTTTTTT.

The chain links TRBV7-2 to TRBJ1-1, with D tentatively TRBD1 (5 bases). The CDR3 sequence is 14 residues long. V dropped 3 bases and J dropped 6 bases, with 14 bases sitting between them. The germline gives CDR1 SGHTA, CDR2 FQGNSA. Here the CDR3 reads CASSFAGPTAEAFF. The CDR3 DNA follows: TGTGCCAGCAGCTTTGCGGGACCTACCGCTGAAGCTTTCTTT.

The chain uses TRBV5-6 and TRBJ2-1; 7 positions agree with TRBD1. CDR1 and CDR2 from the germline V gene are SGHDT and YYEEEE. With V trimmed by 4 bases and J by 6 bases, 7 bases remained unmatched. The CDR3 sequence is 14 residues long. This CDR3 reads CASSRQGIANEQFF. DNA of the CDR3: TGTGCCAGCAGCCGACAGGGAATCGCCAATGAGCAGTTCTTC.

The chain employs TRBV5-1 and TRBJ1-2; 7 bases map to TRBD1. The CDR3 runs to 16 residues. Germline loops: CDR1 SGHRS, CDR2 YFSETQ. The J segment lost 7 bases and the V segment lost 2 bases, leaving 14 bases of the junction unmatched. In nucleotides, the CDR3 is TGCGCCAGCAGCTTAAACCTGGATAGACAGGGTGGTGGCTACACCTTC. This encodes CASSLNLDRQGGGYTF.

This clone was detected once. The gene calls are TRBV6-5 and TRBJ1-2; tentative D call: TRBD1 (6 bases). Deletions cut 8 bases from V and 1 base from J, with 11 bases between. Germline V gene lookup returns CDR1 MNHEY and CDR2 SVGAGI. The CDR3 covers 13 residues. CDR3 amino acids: CASLQGGNYGYTF. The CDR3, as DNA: TGTGCCAGCCTCCAAGGGGGTAACTATGGCTACACCTTC.

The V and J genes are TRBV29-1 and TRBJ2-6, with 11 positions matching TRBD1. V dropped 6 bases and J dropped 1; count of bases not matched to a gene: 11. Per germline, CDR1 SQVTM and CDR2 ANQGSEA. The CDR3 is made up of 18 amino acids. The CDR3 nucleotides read TGCAGCGTAACCGGGGGGACAGGGGGACTATCTGGGGCCAACGTCCTGACTTTC. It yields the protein CSVTGGTGGLSGANVLTF. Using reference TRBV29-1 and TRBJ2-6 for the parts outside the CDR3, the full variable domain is SAVISQKPSRDICQRGTSLTIQCQVDSQVTMMFWYRQQPGQSLTLIATANQGSEATYESGFVIDKFPISRPNLTFSTLTVSNMSPEDSSIYLCSVTGGTGGLSGANVLTFGAGSRLTVL.

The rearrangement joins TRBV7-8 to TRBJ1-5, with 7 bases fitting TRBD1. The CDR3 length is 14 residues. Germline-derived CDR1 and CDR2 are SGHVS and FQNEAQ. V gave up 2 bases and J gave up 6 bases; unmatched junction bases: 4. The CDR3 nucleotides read TGTGCCAGCAGCTTAAGACAGGGTTTTCAGCCCCAGCATTTT. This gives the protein CASSLRQGFQPQHF.